This T cell receptor beta chain originates from a study of multiple sclerosis patients with progressive multifocal leukoencephalopathy. On this clone itself: As yet, its antigen is unknown.

The V end lost 10 bases, the J end lost 1 base, and 20 bases lay between the germline ends. This CDR3 spans 16 amino acids. Germline values: CDR1 MNHEY, CDR2 SMNVEV (reference sequence). Findings of the study overall: Most PML patients had lower entropy, suggesting less diverse TRB repertoires.

This was a survey-level run. Data came from immunoSEQ multiplex PCR; TCRdb stores just in-frame clones and leaves some out. This table holds around 25,000 clones, under 95% found once. The time point is: around 12 months of natalizumab therapy. Material: PBMCs, obtained from a patient treated with natalizumab. This receptor was obtained from a man aged 25 to 45 with multiple sclerosis. V and J are TRBV27 and TRBJ1-5; TRBD1 might be the D (5 bases). CDR3 in amino acids: CATPQNSGGSNQPQHF. CDR3 DNA sequence: TGTGCCACCCCTCAGAACTCCGGGGGGAGCAATCAGCCCCAGCATTTT.